Presented here are 22 T cell receptor beta chains from one specimen sequenced in a study of T cell responses to AZD1222 COVID-19 vaccine. TCRdb's copy holds only in-frame clones and misses some; the assay was immunoSEQ multiplex PCR. Of about 120,000 clones in the sample, about nine tenths were seen once. The sample consisted of peripheral blood, taken on day 0 of AZD1222 vaccination. Source of these receptors: an adult in good health.

The V call is TRBV28, the J call TRBJ1-5, with 7 bases that match TRBD1. The germline CDR1 and CDR2 sequences are MDHEN and SYDVKM. This CDR3 has 16 amino acids. V was clipped by 9 bases and J by 7 bases; unmatched bases: 18. Written as DNA, the CDR3 is TGTGCCAGTAAAAGGCCCCCCGAGACAGGGTCCCAGCCCCAGCATTTT. This gives the protein CASKRPPETGSQPQHF.

This chain uses TRBV18 with TRBJ1-1; D unresolved. The V gene lost 3 bases and the J gene lost 6 bases, with 14 bases spanning the gap. The CDR3 is 14 residues long. Germline V gene sequence: CDR1 KGHSH, CDR2 LQKENI. The CDR3 loop reads CASSPPRGRAEAFF. CDR3 DNA sequence: TGTGCCAGCTCACCTCCTCGGGGAAGGGCTGAAGCTTTCTTT.

The V call is TRBV9, the J call TRBJ1-1; D is perhaps TRBD1 (6 bases). The germline V gene encodes CDR1 SGDLS and CDR2 YYNGEE. V shed 0 bases and J shed 3 bases, with 18 bases lying between them. This CDR3 contains 17 residues. CDR3 protein: CASSVGGSDRTDTEAFF. CDR3 DNA: TGTGCCAGCAGCGTAGGCGGGAGCGACAGGACGGACACTGAAGCTTTCTTT.

This sequence joins TRBV27 and TRBJ2-7; D may be TRBD1 (5 bases). CDR1 and CDR2 from the germline V gene are MNHEY and SMNVEV (reference sequence). This CDR3 contains 13 residues. Trimming cost V 5 bases and J 2 bases, with 10 bases left between them. The CDR3 DNA is TGTGCCAGCAGTCCCTTAGGGGCCTACGAGCAGTACTTC. Translation: CASSPLGAYEQYF.

Only a few counts were recorded for this clone. The J gene is TRBJ2-6, the V gene TRBV5-6; TRBD1 aligns across 9 bases. Looked up from germline, CDR1 is SGHDT and CDR2 is YYEEEE. The trim removed 1 base at V and 2 bases at J, leaving 4 bases unmatched. CDR3 length: 17 residues. CDR3 coding DNA: TGTGCCAGCAGCTTGCTAACAGGGGGCGCTGGGGCCAACGTCCTGACTTTC. Translated: CASSLLTGGAGANVLTF.

This sequence joins TRBV6-6 and TRBJ1-5, with a tentative D call TRBD1 (5 bases). This CDR3 comprises 14 residues. From germline, CDR1 is MNHNY and CDR2 SVGAGI (reference sequence). The V end was cut by 7 bases, the J end by 5 bases, with 15 bases between. The CDR3 bases are TGTGCCAGCATCCCGGGGGTTTACGATCAGCCCCAGCATTTT. Amino acids: CASIPGVYDQPQHF.

The chain recombines TRBV6-2 or TRBV6-3 with TRBJ1-3; D is perhaps TRBD1 (6 bases). With 2 bases removed from V and 0 bases from J, the gap between germline ends came to 8 bases. The CDR3 runs to 15 residues. Germline assignment: CDR1 MNHEY and CDR2 SVGEGT. This CDR3 is CASSYGQYSGNTIYF. In DNA form, the CDR3 reads TGTGCCAGCAGTTACGGACAGTACTCTGGAAACACCATATATTTT.

V and J are TRBV28 and TRBJ1-6; D gene uncertain. Per germline, CDR1 MDHEN and CDR2 SYDVKM. The V and J ends lost 3 bases and 5 bases respectively, with 8 bases between them. The CDR3 sequence is 14 residues long. The CDR3 DNA follows: TGTGCCAGCAGTTTGCCCGGGGATAATTCACCCCTCCACTTT. It encodes CASSLPGDNSPLHF.

This clone was recorded only once. This rearrangement joins TRBV9 to TRBJ2-7, with 8 bases that match TRBD1. V lost 0 bases to trimming and J lost 4 bases; unmatched junction nucleotides: 3. The CDR3 consists of 14 residues. Germline CDR1 SGDLS, CDR2 YYNGEE. CDR3 in amino acids: CASSVGQGAYEQYF. In nucleotides, the CDR3 is TGTGCCAGCAGCGTAGGGCAGGGGGCTTACGAGCAGTACTTC.

This chain joins TRBV29-1 and TRBJ2-7; D is ambiguous. The CDR3 has 12 amino acids. Trimming removed 4 bases from V and 4 bases from J, with 11 bases in between. Germline loops: CDR1 SQVTM, CDR2 ANQGSEA. For the CDR3, the DNA is TGCAGCGTTGCCTCCTCCAAGTACGAGCAGTACTTC. It yields the protein CSVASSKYEQYF.

The rearrangement joins TRBV5-4 to TRBJ2-7; tentatively, D is TRBD2 (6 bases). The V gene lost 4 bases and the J gene lost 3 bases, with 17 bases spanning the gap. CDR1 SGHNT and CDR2 YYREEE come from the germline V gene (reference sequence). This CDR3 has 15 residues. CDR3 in amino acids: CASSADPGRLYEQYF. CDR3 sequence (DNA): TGTGCCAGCAGCGCAGACCCCGGGAGACTCTACGAGCAGTACTTC.

The J gene is TRBJ1-3, the V gene TRBV4-1, with unresolved D. This CDR3 comprises 20 residues. Germline V gives CDR1 MGHRA, CDR2 YSYEKL. Trimming stripped 0 bases from V and 0 bases from J, with 21 bases between. CDR3 loop: CASSQDGQLFSGGSGNTIYF. CDR3 coding DNA: TGCGCCAGCAGCCAAGATGGGCAGCTTTTCTCGGGTGGCTCTGGAAACACCATATATTTT.

The count of this clone is one. This chain connects TRBV19 to TRBJ2-6; possible D gene TRBD1, 5 bases. There are 18 residues in the CDR3. The V and J ends lost 6 bases and 0 bases respectively, with 18 bases between them. Germline V gives CDR1 LNHDA, CDR2 SQIVND (reference sequence). The CDR3 DNA reads as TGTGCCAGTAGATCCCAGGCAGGGAAAGACTCTGGGGCCAACGTCCTGACTTTC. Translated, it gives CASRSQAGKDSGANVLTF.

This sequence joins TRBV19 and TRBJ1-5; a weak D match, TRBD1 (5 bases). The CDR3 extends over 13 amino acids. Germline V lookup: CDR1 LNHDA, CDR2 SQIVND (reference sequence). Trimming left V 9 bases short and J 4 bases short, with 13 bases between. CDR3 coding DNA: TGTGCCAGGGGGGGGTTTGGGAATCAGCCCCAGCATTTT. Translating it yields CARGGFGNQPQHF.

J is TRBJ2-7 and V is TRBV4-1; D perhaps matches TRBD2 (6 bases). The CDR3 runs 14 residues. CDR1 and CDR2 from the germline V gene are MGHRA and YSYEKL. V was pared by 0 bases and J by 6 bases, with 12 bases between. This CDR3 is CASSQEGLHGEQYF. In nucleotides, the CDR3 is TGCGCCAGCAGCCAAGAAGGACTACATGGCGAGCAGTACTTC.

The V call is TRBV27, the J call TRBJ1-5; tentative D call: TRBD1 (6 bases). CDR3 size: 16 residues. Germline CDR1 MNHEY, CDR2 SMNVEV (reference sequence). Trimming cost V 2 bases and J 2 bases, with 13 bases left between them. CDR3 loop: CASSLGGGMGNQPQHF. CDR3 nucleotides: TGTGCCAGCAGTTTAGGCGGGGGCATGGGCAATCAGCCCCAGCATTTT.

The rearrangement joins TRBV27 to TRBJ1-2; tentatively, D is TRBD1 (5 bases). Trimming cost V 5 bases and J 3 bases, with 16 bases left between them. The CDR3 has 15 amino acids. Germline V gene lookup returns CDR1 MNHEY and CDR2 SMNVEV (reference sequence). As DNA, the CDR3 is TGTGCCAGCAGTCCGGGGACCGGGGGTCACTATGGCTACACCTTC. Translated, it gives CASSPGTGGHYGYTF.

This clone was counted only a few times. The chain combines TRBV6-5 with TRBJ1-2, with unresolved D. The germline V and J ends were trimmed by 1 base and 4 bases, with 13 bases remaining between them. The germline V gene encodes CDR1 MNHEY and CDR2 SVGAGI. The CDR3 consists of 15 residues. In DNA form, the CDR3 reads TGTGCCAGCAGTTACTTAGAGTCGGGCGGCTATGGCTACACCTTC. This gives the protein CASSYLESGGYGYTF.

CDR3 loop: CASSQSGEYGYTF. The CDR3 coding sequence is TGTGCCAGCAGCCAATCCGGGGAATATGGCTACACCTTC. The chain uses TRBV16 and TRBJ1-2; D gene unclear. With 0 bases removed from V and 5 bases from J, the gap between germline ends came to 7 bases. Germline CDR1 is KGHSY and CDR2 is FQNENV. The CDR3 spans 13 residues.

This chain connects TRBV7-8 to TRBJ1-2; no clear D gene. This CDR3 has 14 amino acids. Germline CDR1 reads SGHVS; CDR2 reads FQNEAQ. Trimming pared 5 bases from V and 4 bases from J, leaving 14 bases between. The CDR3 DNA reads as TGTGCCAGCAGCCGTTACCAGACCTTCTATGGCTACACCTTC. This sequence encodes CASSRYQTFYGYTF.

The genes are TRBV12-1 and TRBJ1-5; the D segment call TRBD1 is taken from the table without a DNA check. TRBV12-1 is a recognized pseudogene. This CDR3 contains 20 residues. CDR3 sequence reads: CASSSFSPRGQGYSNQPQHF. The CDR3 bases are TGTGCCAGCAGCTCTTTTTCCCCCAGGGGGCAGGGTTATAGCAATCAGCCCCAGCATTTT.

The chain uses TRBV19 and TRBJ2-1; 13 nucleotides align to TRBD2. The V gene's germline CDR1 is LNHDA and CDR2 SQIVND (reference sequence). The CDR3 contains 16 residues. Unmatched junction bases numbered 16, after V lost 10 bases and J lost 10 bases. The CDR3 is CATQRPGLAGPREQFF. CDR3 bases: TGTGCCACACAAAGACCGGGACTAGCGGGGCCCAGGGAGCAGTTCTTC.